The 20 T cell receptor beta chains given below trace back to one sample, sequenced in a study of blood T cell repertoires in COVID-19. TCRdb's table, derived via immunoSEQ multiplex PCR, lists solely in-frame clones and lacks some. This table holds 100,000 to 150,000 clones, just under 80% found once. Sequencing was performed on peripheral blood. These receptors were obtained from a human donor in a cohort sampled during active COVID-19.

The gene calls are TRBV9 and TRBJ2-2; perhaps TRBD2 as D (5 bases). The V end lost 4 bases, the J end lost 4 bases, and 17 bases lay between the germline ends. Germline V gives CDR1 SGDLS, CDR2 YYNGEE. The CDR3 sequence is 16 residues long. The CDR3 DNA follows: TGTGCCAGCAGCCCATGGGCGGGCGCGGGCACCGGGGAGCTGTTTTTT. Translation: CASSPWAGAGTGELFF.

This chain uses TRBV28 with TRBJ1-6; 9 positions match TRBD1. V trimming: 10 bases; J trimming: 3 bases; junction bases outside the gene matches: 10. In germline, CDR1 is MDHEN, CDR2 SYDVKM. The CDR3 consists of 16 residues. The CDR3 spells CATATGTGLYNSPLHF. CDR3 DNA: TGTGCCACCGCCACCGGGACAGGGCTCTATAATTCACCCCTCCACTTT. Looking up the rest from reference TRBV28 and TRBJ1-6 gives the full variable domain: DVKVTQSSRYLVKRTGEKVFLECVQDMDHENMFWYRQDPGLGLRLIYFSYDVKMKEKGDIPEGYSVSREKKERFSLILESASTNQTSMYLCATATGTGLYNSPLHFGNGTRLTVT.

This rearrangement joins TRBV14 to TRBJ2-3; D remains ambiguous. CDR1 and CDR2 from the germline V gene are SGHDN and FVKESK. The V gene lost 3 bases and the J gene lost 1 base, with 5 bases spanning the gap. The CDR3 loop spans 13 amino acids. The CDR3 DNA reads TGTGCCAGCAGCCATCCCGGCACAGATACGCAGTATTTT. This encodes CASSHPGTDTQYF.

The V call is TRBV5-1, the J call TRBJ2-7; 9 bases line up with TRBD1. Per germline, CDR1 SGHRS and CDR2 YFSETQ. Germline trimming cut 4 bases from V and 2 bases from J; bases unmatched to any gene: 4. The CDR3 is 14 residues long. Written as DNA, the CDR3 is TGCGCCAGCAGCCTGACAGGGGGGACCTACGAGCAGTACTTC. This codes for CASSLTGGTYEQYF.

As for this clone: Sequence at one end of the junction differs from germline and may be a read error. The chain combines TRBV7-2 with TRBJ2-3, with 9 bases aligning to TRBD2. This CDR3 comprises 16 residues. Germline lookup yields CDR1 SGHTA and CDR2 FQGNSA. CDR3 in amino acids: CASTLAGVIRTDTQYF. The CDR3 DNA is TGTGCCAGCACCTTAGCGGGAGTCATTAGAACAGATACGCAGTATTTT.

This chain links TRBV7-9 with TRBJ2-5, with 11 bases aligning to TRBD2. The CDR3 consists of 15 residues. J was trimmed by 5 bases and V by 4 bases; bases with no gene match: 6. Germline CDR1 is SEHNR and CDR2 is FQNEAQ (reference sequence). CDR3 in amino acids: CASSSLAGVLETQYF. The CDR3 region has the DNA TGTGCCAGCAGCTCACTAGCGGGAGTATTGGAGACCCAGTACTTC.

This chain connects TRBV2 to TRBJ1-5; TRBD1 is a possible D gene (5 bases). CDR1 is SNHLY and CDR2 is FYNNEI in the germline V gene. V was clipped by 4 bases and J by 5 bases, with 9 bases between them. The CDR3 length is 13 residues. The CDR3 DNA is TGTGCCAGCAGTGCGGGGGGGGATCAGCCCCAGCATTTT. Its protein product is CASSAGGDQPQHF.

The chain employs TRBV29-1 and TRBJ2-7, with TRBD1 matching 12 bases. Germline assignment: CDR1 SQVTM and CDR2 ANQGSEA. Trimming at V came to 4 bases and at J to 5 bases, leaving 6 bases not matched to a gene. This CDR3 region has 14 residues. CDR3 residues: CSVASGTGGHEQYF. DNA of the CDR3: TGCAGCGTTGCCTCCGGGACAGGGGGCCACGAGCAGTACTTC.

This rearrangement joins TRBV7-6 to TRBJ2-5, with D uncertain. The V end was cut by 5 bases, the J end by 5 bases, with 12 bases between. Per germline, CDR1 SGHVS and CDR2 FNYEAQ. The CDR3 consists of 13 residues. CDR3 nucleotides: TGTGCCAGCAGCAACCTTTTCGGGGAGACCCAGTACTTC. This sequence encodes CASSNLFGETQYF.

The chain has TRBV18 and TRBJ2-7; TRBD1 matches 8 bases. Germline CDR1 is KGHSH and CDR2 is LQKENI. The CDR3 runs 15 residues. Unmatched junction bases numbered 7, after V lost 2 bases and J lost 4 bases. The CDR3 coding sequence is TGTGCCAGCTCACCAGCCGGGACAGGACGATACGAGCAGTACTTC. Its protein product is CASSPAGTGRYEQYF.

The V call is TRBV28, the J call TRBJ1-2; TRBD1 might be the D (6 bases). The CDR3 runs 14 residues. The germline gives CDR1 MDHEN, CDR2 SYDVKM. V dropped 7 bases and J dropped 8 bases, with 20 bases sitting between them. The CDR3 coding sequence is TGTGCCAGCACCACGAATCGGGACAACTTGGGCTACACCTTC. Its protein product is CASTTNRDNLGYTF.

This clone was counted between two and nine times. In DNA, the CDR3 is TGCGCCAGCAGCTCTACTGGTATGCGAGATGGCTACACCTTC. Protein: CASSSTGMRDGYTF. This rearrangement joins TRBV5-1 to TRBJ1-2; no clear D gene. The CDR3 consists of 14 residues. Germline V gives CDR1 SGHRS, CDR2 YFSETQ. V lost 3 bases and J 6 bases, leaving 15 bases between the germline ends.

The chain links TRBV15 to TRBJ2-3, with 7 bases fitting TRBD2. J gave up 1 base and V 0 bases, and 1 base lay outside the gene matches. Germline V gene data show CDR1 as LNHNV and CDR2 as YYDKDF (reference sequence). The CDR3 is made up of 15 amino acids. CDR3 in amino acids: CATSRDGGGTDTQYF. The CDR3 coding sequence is TGTGCCACCAGCAGAGATGGGGGGGGCACAGATACGCAGTATTTT.

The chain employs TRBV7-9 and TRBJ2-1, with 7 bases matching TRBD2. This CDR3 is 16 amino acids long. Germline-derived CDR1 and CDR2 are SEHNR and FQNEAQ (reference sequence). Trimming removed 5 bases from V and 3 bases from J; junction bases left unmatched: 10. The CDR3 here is CASSAGAWGNYNEQFF. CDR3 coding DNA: TGTGCCAGCAGCGCGGGAGCGTGGGGAAACTACAATGAGCAGTTCTTC.

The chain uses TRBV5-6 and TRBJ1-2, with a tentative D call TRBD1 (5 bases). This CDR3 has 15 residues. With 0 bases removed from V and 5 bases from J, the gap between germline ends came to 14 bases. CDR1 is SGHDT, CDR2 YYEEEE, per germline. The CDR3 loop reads CASSLEYRGGYGYTF. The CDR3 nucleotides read TGTGCCAGCAGCTTGGAGTATAGGGGAGGGTATGGCTACACCTTC.

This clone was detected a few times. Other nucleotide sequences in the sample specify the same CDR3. CDR3 sequence: CASSLWGAGYEQYF. In DNA form, the CDR3 reads TGTGCCAGCAGTTTATGGGGGGCGGGCTACGAGCAGTACTTC. The rearrangement uses TRBV28 and TRBJ2-7, with D tentatively TRBD1 (6 bases). CDR1 is MDHEN, CDR2 SYDVKM, per germline. Trimming took off 0 bases at V and 3 bases at J, with 9 bases between the two ends. The CDR3 spans 14 residues.

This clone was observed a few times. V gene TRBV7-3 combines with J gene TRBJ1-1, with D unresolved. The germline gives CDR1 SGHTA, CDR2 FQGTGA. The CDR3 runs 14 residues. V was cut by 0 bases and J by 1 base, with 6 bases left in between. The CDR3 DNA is TGTGCCAGCAGCTTAACAACGGGGAACACTGAAGCTTTCTTT. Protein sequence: CASSLTTGNTEAFF.

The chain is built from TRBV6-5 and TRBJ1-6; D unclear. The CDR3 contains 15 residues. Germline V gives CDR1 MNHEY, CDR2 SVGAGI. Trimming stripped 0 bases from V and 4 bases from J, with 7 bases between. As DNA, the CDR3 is TGTGCCAGCAGTTACTCGCCCAGTTATAATTCACCCCTCCACTTT. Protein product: CASSYSPSYNSPLHF.

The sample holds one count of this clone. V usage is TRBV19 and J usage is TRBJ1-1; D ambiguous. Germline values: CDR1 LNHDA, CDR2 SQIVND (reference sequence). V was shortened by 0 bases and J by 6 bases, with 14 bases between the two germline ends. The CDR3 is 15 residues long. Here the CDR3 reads CASSIEPNRFAEAFF. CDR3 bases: TGTGCCAGTAGTATAGAACCAAACCGGTTCGCTGAAGCTTTCTTT.

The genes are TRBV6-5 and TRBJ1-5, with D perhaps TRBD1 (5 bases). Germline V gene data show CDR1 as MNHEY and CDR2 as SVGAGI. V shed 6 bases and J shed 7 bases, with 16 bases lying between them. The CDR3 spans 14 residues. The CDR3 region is CASSLQTVAQPQHF. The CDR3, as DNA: TGTGCCAGCAGCTTGCAGACAGTCGCCCAGCCCCAGCATTTT.